One T cell receptor (beta chain) is described in this entry. This specimen belongs to a study of CDR3 diversity in severe acne. One entry per CDR3 protein results from TCRdb running MiXCR on the PCR reads. This table holds about 76,000 distinct CDR3 sequences, 50% to 65% found once. In germline, CDR1 is ENHRY, CDR2 SYGVKD. The CDR3 loop spans 14 amino acids. V lost 10 bases and J 4 bases, leaving 19 bases between the germline ends. The rearrangement joins TRBV10-3 to TRBJ1-2; TRBD1 might be the D (6 bases). The specimen sequenced was blood. This sequence originates from a male donor in good health, without acne. CDR3 sequence (DNA): TGTGCCAGCAGGCAACAGGGCTCTGGCTATGGCTACACCTTC. Amino acid sequence: CASRQQGSGYGYTF.